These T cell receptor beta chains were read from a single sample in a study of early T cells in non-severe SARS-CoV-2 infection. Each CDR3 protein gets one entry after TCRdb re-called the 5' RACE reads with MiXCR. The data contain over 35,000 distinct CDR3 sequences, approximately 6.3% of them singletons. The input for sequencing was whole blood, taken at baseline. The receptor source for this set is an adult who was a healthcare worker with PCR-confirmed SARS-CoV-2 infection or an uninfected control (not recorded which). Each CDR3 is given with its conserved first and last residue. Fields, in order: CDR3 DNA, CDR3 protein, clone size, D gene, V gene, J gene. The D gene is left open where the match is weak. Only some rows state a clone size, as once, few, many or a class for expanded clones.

CDR3nt: TGTGCCAGCAGCATACTAGCGGCCTCCTACAATGAGCAGTTCTTC
CDR3aa: CASSILAASYNEQFF
abundance: few
d_gene: TRBD2
v_gene: TRBV7-3
j_gene: TRBJ2-1

CDR3nt: TGCGCCAGCAGTTACGGACAGAGTGGCTACACCTTC
CDR3aa: CASSYGQSGYTF
abundance: many
d_gene: NA
v_gene: TRBV5-1
j_gene: TRBJ1-2

CDR3nt: TGTGCCAGCAGCGTAGCAGAACAAAACACTGAAGCTTTCTTT
CDR3aa: CASSVAEQNTEAFF
abundance: many
d_gene: NA
v_gene: TRBV9
j_gene: TRBJ1-1

CDR3nt: TGTGTCGTCCGACTCTCGGACCCCACAGATACGCAGTATTTT
CDR3aa: CVVRLSDPTDTQYF
abundance: NA
d_gene: NA
v_gene: TRBV6-2/TRBV6-3
j_gene: TRBJ2-3

CDR3nt: TGTGCCAGCAGCCGGACAGGGGGCGTTTCCTACAATGAGCAGTTCTTC
CDR3aa: CASSRTGGVSYNEQFF
abundance: few
d_gene: TRBD1
v_gene: TRBV7-9
j_gene: TRBJ2-1

CDR3nt: TGTGCCAGCAGTTTAGGTAGAGACACAGATACGCAGTATTTT
CDR3aa: CASSLGRDTDTQYF
abundance: few
d_gene: NA
v_gene: TRBV7-9
j_gene: TRBJ2-3

CDR3nt: TGTGCCATCAGTGAGAGAAGTAATGAGCAGTTCTTC
CDR3aa: CAISERSNEQFF
abundance: NA
d_gene: NA
v_gene: TRBV10-3
j_gene: TRBJ2-1

CDR3nt: TGTGCCAGCAGCTTAGTGGACAAGGTGGCTTTCTTT
CDR3aa: CASSLVDKVAFF
abundance: few
d_gene: NA
v_gene: TRBV7-2
j_gene: TRBJ1-1

CDR3nt: TGTGCCAGCAGTTGGGGGGTTTTTGAATCACCCCTCCACTTT
CDR3aa: CASSWGVFESPLHF
abundance: many
d_gene: NA
v_gene: TRBV2
j_gene: TRBJ1-6

CDR3nt: TGTGCCAGCAGCTTAGGGGGGGATAGCACAGATACGCAGTATTTT
CDR3aa: CASSLGGDSTDTQYF
abundance: NA
d_gene: NA
v_gene: TRBV7-2
j_gene: TRBJ2-3

CDR3nt: TGTGCCAGCAGTACGGTGTGGGGGAGGTTGGATGAGCAGTTCTTC
CDR3aa: CASSTVWGRLDEQFF
abundance: NA
d_gene: NA
v_gene: TRBV28
j_gene: TRBJ2-1

CDR3nt: TGTGCCAGCAGCGAAAGGGGGCTGCAAGATACGCAGTATTTT
CDR3aa: CASSERGLQDTQYF
abundance: NA
d_gene: TRBD1
v_gene: TRBV4-2
j_gene: TRBJ2-3

CDR3nt: TGTGCCAGCAGCCAAGACACCGGGGAGCTGTTTTTT
CDR3aa: CASSQDTGELFF
abundance: many
d_gene: NA
v_gene: TRBV6-5
j_gene: TRBJ2-2

CDR3nt: TGCAGTGCTAGAGGGGACAGGGGGTACCCCTACAATGAGCAGTTCTTC
CDR3aa: CSARGDRGYPYNEQFF
abundance: many
d_gene: TRBD1
v_gene: TRBV20-1
j_gene: TRBJ2-1

CDR3nt: TGTGCCAGCAGCGTAGACCCGGGGGCCACCACAGATACGCAGTATTTT
CDR3aa: CASSVDPGATTDTQYF
abundance: NA
d_gene: NA
v_gene: TRBV9
j_gene: TRBJ2-3

CDR3nt: TGCAGTGCTAGAGGGGGAGAGACGCCTAATTCACCCCTCCACTTT
CDR3aa: CSARGGETPNSPLHF
abundance: many
d_gene: NA
v_gene: TRBV20-1
j_gene: TRBJ1-6

CDR3nt: TGTGCCAGCAGTTACCCGACTAGCGGGGGGCTTAACACCGGGGAGCTGTTTTTT
CDR3aa: CASSYPTSGGLNTGELFF
abundance: many
d_gene: TRBD2
v_gene: TRBV6-2/TRBV6-3
j_gene: TRBJ2-2

CDR3nt: TGTGCCAGCAGTTACTCGAGCGCCCGGCAGGATCGAGAGACCCAGTACTTC
CDR3aa: CASSYSSARQDRETQYF
abundance: few
d_gene: NA
v_gene: TRBV6-2/TRBV6-3
j_gene: TRBJ2-5

CDR3nt: TGTGCCTGGAGTGTTGGCGCAGGAATATTACCCCAATGGCCCCAGCATTTT
CDR3aa: CAWSVGAGILPQWPQHF
abundance: many
d_gene: NA
v_gene: TRBV30
j_gene: TRBJ1-5

CDR3nt: TGCAGTGCTAGAGTCCCCCCGACCAATGAGCAGTTCTTC
CDR3aa: CSARVPPTNEQFF
abundance: many
d_gene: NA
v_gene: TRBV20-1
j_gene: TRBJ2-1

CDR3nt: TGTGCCAGCAGCCGGACTAGCGGGGGGGCAGAAGAGCAGTACTTC
CDR3aa: CASSRTSGGAEEQYF
abundance: NA
d_gene: TRBD2
v_gene: TRBV28
j_gene: TRBJ2-7

CDR3nt: TGCAGCGTTGCGACAGGGAGGTATGGCTACACCTTC
CDR3aa: CSVATGRYGYTF
abundance: few
d_gene: TRBD1
v_gene: TRBV29-1
j_gene: TRBJ1-2

CDR3nt: TGTGCCAGCAGCCAAGACCCTCGGGGCCCCCTCCAAGAGACCCAGTACTTC
CDR3aa: CASSQDPRGPLQETQYF
abundance: NA
d_gene: NA
v_gene: TRBV3-1
j_gene: TRBJ2-5

CDR3nt: TGTGCCAGCACAGGGGGCAAGAGGAACACTGAAGCTTTCTTT
CDR3aa: CASTGGKRNTEAFF
abundance: NA
d_gene: TRBD1
v_gene: TRBV12-3/TRBV12-4
j_gene: TRBJ1-1

CDR3nt: TGTGCCTGGAGTGTATTTGGTAGCTCCTACGAGCAGTACTTC
CDR3aa: CAWSVFGSSYEQYF
abundance: many
d_gene: NA
v_gene: TRBV30
j_gene: TRBJ2-7

CDR3nt: TGTGCCAGCAGAGAACAGGTACCCGGGGAGCTGTTTTTT
CDR3aa: CASREQVPGELFF
abundance: NA
d_gene: NA
v_gene: TRBV7-2
j_gene: TRBJ2-2

CDR3nt: TGTGCCAGTAGTACACACAATTACAATGAGCAGTTCTTC
CDR3aa: CASSTHNYNEQFF
abundance: few
d_gene: NA
v_gene: TRBV19
j_gene: TRBJ2-1

CDR3nt: TGTGCCAGCACTAAAGGTACCCTCCACTTT
CDR3aa: CASTKGTLHF
abundance: many
d_gene: NA
v_gene: TRBV21-1
j_gene: TRBJ1-6

CDR3nt: TGCAGCGCCCGAAAGGCGGGGAATCCTTACAATGAGCAGTTCTTC
CDR3aa: CSARKAGNPYNEQFF
abundance: many
d_gene: NA
v_gene: TRBV29-1
j_gene: TRBJ2-1

CDR3nt: TGCAGTGCAAAGCACCGGGACAGGCTAAACTCTGGGGCCAACGTCCTGACTTTC
CDR3aa: CSAKHRDRLNSGANVLTF
abundance: many
d_gene: TRBD1
v_gene: TRBV20-1
j_gene: TRBJ2-6

CDR3nt: TGCAGTGCTAGATATTCGGGGGGGCGATACGAGCAGTACTTC
CDR3aa: CSARYSGGRYEQYF
abundance: many
d_gene: TRBD2
v_gene: TRBV20-1
j_gene: TRBJ2-7

CDR3nt: TGCAGCGTTGAGAGAACAGACCCGAACACCGGGGAGCTGTTTTTT
CDR3aa: CSVERTDPNTGELFF
abundance: few
d_gene: NA
v_gene: TRBV29-1
j_gene: TRBJ2-2

CDR3nt: TGTGCCAGCAGCTTAGAACAGGTGTACGAGCAGTACTTC
CDR3aa: CASSLEQVYEQYF
abundance: many
d_gene: NA
v_gene: TRBV7-2
j_gene: TRBJ2-7

CDR3nt: TGTGCCAGCAGCAGGGGTGCGACCTACGAGCAGTACTTC
CDR3aa: CASSRGATYEQYF
abundance: many
d_gene: NA
v_gene: TRBV3-1
j_gene: TRBJ2-7

CDR3nt: TGCAGTGCTAGATCTACAGGGGGCAATTTTAGGAACACCGGGGAGCTGTTTTTT
CDR3aa: CSARSTGGNFRNTGELFF
abundance: many
d_gene: TRBD1
v_gene: TRBV20-1
j_gene: TRBJ2-2

CDR3nt: TGTGCCAGCAGCTTAGTGCAGGGTAGCACTGAAGCTTTCTTT
CDR3aa: CASSLVQGSTEAFF
abundance: NA
d_gene: NA
v_gene: TRBV7-2
j_gene: TRBJ1-1

CDR3nt: TGTGCCAGTAGTCAAGGGACCCGGAACGCTGGGGCCAACGTCCTGACTTTC
CDR3aa: CASSQGTRNAGANVLTF
abundance: many
d_gene: NA
v_gene: TRBV19
j_gene: TRBJ2-6

CDR3nt: TGTGCCAGCAGCTTATCAGCGGGGGGGTATGAGGATACGCAGTATTTT
CDR3aa: CASSLSAGGYEDTQYF
abundance: NA
d_gene: TRBD2
v_gene: TRBV7-9
j_gene: TRBJ2-3

CDR3nt: TGTGCCAGCAAAGGTGGCCAGGCCTCTGGGGCCAACGTCCTGACTTTC
CDR3aa: CASKGGQASGANVLTF
abundance: few
d_gene: NA
v_gene: TRBV2
j_gene: TRBJ2-6

CDR3nt: TGCAGTGCTAGCCCCCAAATGGCGTTTGGCTACACCTTC
CDR3aa: CSASPQMAFGYTF
abundance: many
d_gene: NA
v_gene: TRBV20-1
j_gene: TRBJ1-2

CDR3nt: TGTGCCAGCAGCCCCTGGGCAGTGAGGAACACTGAAGCTTTCTTT
CDR3aa: CASSPWAVRNTEAFF
abundance: many
d_gene: NA
v_gene: TRBV11-2
j_gene: TRBJ1-1

CDR3nt: TGCAGTGCTAGACCGGGACTGAACTCTGGAAACACCATATATTTT
CDR3aa: CSARPGLNSGNTIYF
abundance: NA
d_gene: NA
v_gene: TRBV20-1
j_gene: TRBJ1-3

CDR3nt: TGTGCCAGTAGTATACGACAGGGCCCCCATGAGCAGTTCTTC
CDR3aa: CASSIRQGPHEQFF
abundance: few
d_gene: TRBD1
v_gene: TRBV19
j_gene: TRBJ2-1

CDR3nt: TGTGCCAGCAGCGGGATTCGGACTAAAACCTACGAGCAGTACTTC
CDR3aa: CASSGIRTKTYEQYF
abundance: many
d_gene: NA
v_gene: TRBV11-2
j_gene: TRBJ2-7

CDR3nt: TGTGCCAGCAGCCGGACGAACAGGGTTCAAGGTGGCTACACCTTC
CDR3aa: CASSRTNRVQGGYTF
abundance: few
d_gene: NA
v_gene: TRBV7-8
j_gene: TRBJ1-2

CDR3nt: TGTGCCTGGAGGACATTTCGGGGGCTGGGCACTGAAGCTTTCTTT
CDR3aa: CAWRTFRGLGTEAFF
abundance: many
d_gene: NA
v_gene: TRBV30
j_gene: TRBJ1-1

CDR3nt: TGTGCCAGTAAGAATAGCGGGGGGCACAATGAGCAGTTCTTC
CDR3aa: CASKNSGGHNEQFF
abundance: many
d_gene: TRBD2
v_gene: TRBV19
j_gene: TRBJ2-1

CDR3nt: TGCGCCAGCAGCCAAGATTCGACAGGGAATTACAATGAGCAGTTCTTC
CDR3aa: CASSQDSTGNYNEQFF
abundance: medium-sized
d_gene: TRBD1
v_gene: TRBV4-3
j_gene: TRBJ2-1

CDR3nt: TGCGCCAGCAGCCAAGGGAACACTGAAGCTTTCTTT
CDR3aa: CASSQGNTEAFF
abundance: many
d_gene: NA
v_gene: TRBV4-1
j_gene: TRBJ1-1

CDR3nt: TGCGCCAGCAGCCAAGAGAAATGGGACAGAACTAACTATGGCTACACCTTC
CDR3aa: CASSQEKWDRTNYGYTF
abundance: few
d_gene: TRBD1
v_gene: TRBV4-3
j_gene: TRBJ1-2

CDR3nt: TGTGCCAGCAGCCGAAGAAATCCAGGGAAGGTAGGGACCCAGTACTTC
CDR3aa: CASSRRNPGKVGTQYF
abundance: NA
d_gene: NA
v_gene: TRBV3-1
j_gene: TRBJ2-5

CDR3nt: TGTGCCAGCAGCTTGGCCGGACAGGGAAACGAGCAGTACTTC
CDR3aa: CASSLAGQGNEQYF
abundance: many
d_gene: TRBD1
v_gene: TRBV5-4
j_gene: TRBJ2-7

CDR3nt: TGTGCCAGCAGTGACGAGCGGGGGGGCCGAGAGACCCAGTACTTC
CDR3aa: CASSDERGGRETQYF
abundance: few
d_gene: TRBD2
v_gene: TRBV2
j_gene: TRBJ2-5

CDR3nt: TGCGCCAGCAGCCAAGATATCCCGGGACAGGGGCCAAGCTATGAGCAGTTCTTC
CDR3aa: CASSQDIPGQGPSYEQFF
abundance: many
d_gene: TRBD1
v_gene: TRBV4-1
j_gene: TRBJ2-1

CDR3nt: TGTGCCAGCTCACAACAACAGGGGCCTTCCTACGAGCAGTACTTC
CDR3aa: CASSQQQGPSYEQYF
abundance: many
d_gene: TRBD1
v_gene: TRBV18
j_gene: TRBJ2-7

CDR3nt: TGTGCCAGCAGCCCGATACCTACCTTCGGGCGGGGTCAGCCCCAGCATTTT
CDR3aa: CASSPIPTFGRGQPQHF
abundance: many
d_gene: NA
v_gene: TRBV4-2
j_gene: TRBJ1-5

CDR3nt: TGTGCCTGGACGGGGGGAGCCAATGAGCAGTTCTTC
CDR3aa: CAWTGGANEQFF
abundance: few
d_gene: TRBD2
v_gene: TRBV30
j_gene: TRBJ2-1

CDR3nt: TGTGCCAGCAGCTTAGTGGGACACTACAATGAGCAGTTCTTC
CDR3aa: CASSLVGHYNEQFF
abundance: few
d_gene: NA
v_gene: TRBV11-3
j_gene: TRBJ2-1

CDR3nt: TGTGCCAGCAGCTTAACCCCCCCAGATACGCAGTATTTT
CDR3aa: CASSLTPPDTQYF
abundance: NA
d_gene: NA
v_gene: TRBV11-2
j_gene: TRBJ2-3

CDR3nt: TGCGCCAGCAGTGAGTCTCGGAGCGGGGGCTACAATGAGCAGTTCTTC
CDR3aa: CASSESRSGGYNEQFF
abundance: NA
d_gene: TRBD2
v_gene: TRBV10-1
j_gene: TRBJ2-1